This TCR beta chain was retrieved from a study of graft-versus-host responses after intestinal transplantation. Germline-derived CDR1 and CDR2 are SGHVS and FQNEAQ. This CDR3 is 12 amino acids long. The V gene lost 5 bases and the J gene lost 3 bases, with 4 bases spanning the gap. Turning to this clone: Its specificity is not known.

Method: immunoSEQ multiplex PCR; TCRdb's copy keeps in-frame clones and lacks some. The sample lists approximately 110,000 clones; 90% to 95% were seen once. This clonotype was sampled from a human donor who was the organ donor for an intestinal transplant. Specimen: unstimulated CD8+ T cells sorted from spleen or lymph node cells, collected before transplant. The V gene is TRBV7-8, the J gene TRBJ2-2; D is uncertain. CDR3 nucleotides: TGTGCCAGCAGCGATGACACCGGGGAGCTGTTTTTT. Translating it yields CASSDDTGELFF.